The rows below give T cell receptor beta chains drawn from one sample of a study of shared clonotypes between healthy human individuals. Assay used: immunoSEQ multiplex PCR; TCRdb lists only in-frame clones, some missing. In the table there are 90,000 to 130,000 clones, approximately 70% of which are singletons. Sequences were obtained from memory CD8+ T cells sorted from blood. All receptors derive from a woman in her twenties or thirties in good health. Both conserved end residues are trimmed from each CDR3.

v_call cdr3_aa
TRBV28 ASSSIVIPKNIQY
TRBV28 ASSLTWGEQY
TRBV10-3 AISEARQAPYGYT
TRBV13 ASSGGGTGIYEQY
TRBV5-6 ASSSLAGSRYEQY
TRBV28 ASSLGVDYNEQF
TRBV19 ASSIGQTSTEAF
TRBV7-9 ASSPRGLAGENHEQF
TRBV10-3 AISESGLAGDHEQY
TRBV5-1 ASSPFGRATDTQY
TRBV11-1 ASGWMNTEAF